The source of this T cell receptor beta chain is a study of cytomegalovirus exposure and HLA in healthy donors. On the study more broadly: Ancestry clustering placed 81% of over 300 genotyped donors in the Caucasian-associated cluster.

A multiplex PCR was run with 60 Vbeta primers and 13 Jbeta primers. TCRdb's table, derived via immunoSEQ multiplex PCR, lists solely in-frame clones and lacks some. The table records 90,000 to 130,000 clones, roughly 68% of them present only once. Trimming cost V 2 bases and J 9 bases, with 12 bases left between them. The CDR3 consists of 12 residues. The V gene's germline CDR1 is SGHRS and CDR2 YFSETQ. Whole-study results and caveats: It was taken for granted in presence/absence analyses that sequencing depth across donors was roughly uniform.

A word on this clone: The target antigen is unknown.

The V call is TRBV5-1, the J call TRBJ2-7; a possible D gene is TRBD1 (6 bases). What was sequenced was PBMCs. This clonotype was obtained from a woman aged 25-40 years in good health and CMV-seronegative. CDR3 amino acids: CASSFDQGSQYF. In DNA form, the CDR3 reads TGCGCCAGCAGCTTTGACCAGGGGTCGCAGTACTTC.